These 15 T cell receptor beta chains originate from one sample sequenced in a study of control samples from healthy donors and cancer patients (dated by TCRdb to the early 2020s). Library method: the immunoSEQ multiplex PCR assay. TCRdb retrieved this table from immuneACCESS and kept in-frame rearrangements only. Not all clones are present; in checked studies, unresolved V genes account for under half, and no reason is known for the remainder. Within this sample are about 180,000 clones, with 90% of them counted one time only. Of the sample, 1.2% to 1.5% is held by the ten largest clones. Source material: blood. The receptor source for this set is a woman aged 45-59 years in good health.

This clone has a handful of counts. The chain uses TRBV7-2 and TRBJ1-5, with TRBD1 matching over 7 bases. This CDR3 has 15 amino acids. Germline loops: CDR1 SGHTA, CDR2 FQGNSA. Germline trimming cut 4 bases from V and 6 bases from J; bases unmatched to any gene: 9. Written as DNA, the CDR3 is TGTGCCAGCAGCTCATCTACAGGGGTCCGTCAGCCCCAGCATTTT. It yields the protein CASSSSTGVRQPQHF. The complete variable domain, with remaining parts taken from reference TRBV7-2 and TRBJ1-5, reads GAGVSQSPSNKVTEKGKDVELRCDPISGHTALYWYRQSLGQGLEFLIYFQGNSAPDKSGLPSDRFSAERTGGSVSTLTIQRTQQEDSAVYLCASSSSTGVRQPQHFGDGTRLSIL.

On this clone itself: This same CDR3 is encoded by further DNA sequences in the sample. V is TRBV18 and J is TRBJ2-5; D ambiguous. CDR3 length equals 11 residues. CDR1 is KGHSH and CDR2 is LQKENI in the germline V gene. Trimming took off 3 bases at V and 4 bases at J, with 3 bases between the two ends. The CDR3 reads CASSPGETQYF. The CDR3 nucleotides read TGTGCCAGCTCACCGGGAGAGACCCAGTACTTC.

The chain combines TRBV9 with TRBJ2-7; possible D gene TRBD2, 6 bases. The CDR3 consists of 15 residues. Germline CDR1 SGDLS, CDR2 YYNGEE. The V and J ends lost 3 bases and 4 bases respectively, with 17 bases between them. CDR3 bases: TGTGCCAGCAGCGCTTCCACGGGAGATGAATACGAGCAGTACTTC. Translation gives CASSASTGDEYEQYF.

The rearrangement joins TRBV19 to TRBJ2-7, with 9 positions matching TRBD2. Per germline, CDR1 LNHDA and CDR2 SQIVND (reference sequence). The ends lost 3 bases at V and 2 bases at J; junction bases unmatched: 5. This CDR3 contains 15 residues. In nucleotides, the CDR3 is TGTGCCAGTAGTATGGCACTAGCGGGTACCTACGAGCAGTACTTC. Translating it yields CASSMALAGTYEQYF.

The genes are TRBV9 and TRBJ2-1; TRBD1 aligns across 12 bases. From germline, CDR1 is SGDLS and CDR2 YYNGEE. Unmatched junction bases numbered 6, after V lost 0 bases and J lost 2 bases. This CDR3 spans 18 amino acids. The CDR3, as DNA: TGTGCCAGCAGCGTAGTAGGGGGGACAGGGGGCACCTACAATGAGCAGTTCTTC. As protein: CASSVVGGTGGTYNEQFF.

The CDR3 sequence is CASSPPSDKGYGYTF. The CDR3 region has the DNA TGTGCCAGCAGTCCCCCCTCGGACAAAGGATATGGCTACACCTTC. V usage is TRBV6-6 and J usage is TRBJ1-2; D possibly corresponds to TRBD1 (5 bases). V lost 5 bases to trimming and J lost 5 bases, with 18 bases between them. This CDR3 region has 15 residues. Per the germline V gene, CDR1 is MNHNY and CDR2 is SVGAGI (reference sequence).

The chain recombines TRBV2 with TRBJ2-7; 9 bases are shared with TRBD1. Germline CDR1 is SNHLY and CDR2 is FYNNEI. The CDR3 is 15 amino acids. Losses at the gene ends were 5 bases for V and 2 bases for J; bases not matched to a gene: 7. CDR3 sequence (DNA): TGTGCCAGCAGTTACAGACAGGGGGGCCCCTACGAGCAGTACTTC. Protein product: CASSYRQGGPYEQYF.

The V call is TRBV10-3, the J call TRBJ2-3, with D possibly matching TRBD2 (5 bases). The germline V and J ends were trimmed by 3 bases and 0 bases, with 7 bases remaining between them. From germline, CDR1 is ENHRY and CDR2 SYGVKD. This CDR3 contains 14 residues. CDR3 in DNA: TGTGCCATCAGTGAAGCGGATAGCACAGATACGCAGTATTTT. It yields the protein CAISEADSTDTQYF.

The chain joins TRBV27 to TRBJ2-2, with D unresolved. The germline V gene encodes CDR1 MNHEY and CDR2 SMNVEV (reference sequence). Trimming took off 3 bases at V and 1 base at J, with 9 bases between the two ends. This CDR3 is 15 amino acids long. The CDR3 is CASSFLAENTGELFF. The CDR3 DNA sequence: TGTGCCAGCAGTTTTTTGGCGGAGAACACCGGGGAGCTGTTTTTT.

The V gene is TRBV7-6, the J gene TRBJ2-2, with TRBD2 matching 8 bases. Looked up from germline, CDR1 is SGHVS and CDR2 is FNYEAQ. The CDR3 runs to 16 residues. V lost 0 bases, J lost 3 bases, and 3 bases stayed unmatched. The CDR3 nucleotides are TGTGCCAGCAGCTTAGCGCTAGCGGGCTACACCGGGGAGCTGTTTTTT. It specifies CASSLALAGYTGELFF. The whole variable domain, filled in from reference TRBV7-6 and TRBJ2-2, reads GAGVSQSPRYKVTKRGQDVALRCDPISGHVSLYWYRQALGQGPEFLTYFNYEAQQDKSGLPNDRFSAERPEGSISTLTIQRTEQRDSAMYRCASSLALAGYTGELFFGEGSRLTVL.

This clone has only a few counts. CDR3 DNA: TGTGCCAGCAGTTACAATCCTCTGGGAACGGGTACCGGGGAGCTGTTTTTT. Amino acids: CASSYNPLGTGTGELFF. The chain combines TRBV6-2 or TRBV6-3 with TRBJ2-2; D gene unclear. This CDR3 contains 17 residues. Germline assignment: CDR1 MNHEY and CDR2 SVGEGT. V shed 2 bases and J shed 5 bases, with 18 bases lying between them.

This CDR3 reads CASSLRGQETQYF. The CDR3 bases are TGTGCCAGCAGTTTACGGGGCCAGGAGACCCAGTACTTC. The chain recombines TRBV28 with TRBJ2-5; perhaps D is TRBD1 or TRBD2 (5 bases each). The CDR3 contains 13 residues. Between the trimmed V and J ends, which lost 2 bases and 5 bases, there was a span of 9 bases. In germline, CDR1 is MDHEN, CDR2 SYDVKM.

Only a few counts were recorded for this clone. The rearrangement uses TRBV3-1 (or the pseudogene TRBV3-2) and TRBJ1-1; no clear D. The CDR3 contains 14 residues. The germline V gene has CDR1 LGHDT and CDR2 YNNKEL (reference sequence). Trimming pared 8 bases from V and 2 bases from J, leaving 15 bases between. The CDR3 protein is CASESRGYNTEAFF. CDR3 nucleotide sequence: TGTGCCAGCGAATCAAGAGGATACAACACTGAAGCTTTCTTT.

The gene calls are TRBV27 and TRBJ1-5; D gene uncertain. This CDR3 comprises 15 residues. V shed 0 bases and J shed 2 bases, with 8 bases lying between them. Germline assignment: CDR1 MNHEY and CDR2 SMNVEV (reference sequence). The chain's CDR3 is CASSLSGVGNQPQHF. CDR3 nucleotide sequence: TGTGCCAGCAGTTTATCGGGAGTGGGCAATCAGCCCCAGCATTTT.

This clone appeared many times. The chain joins TRBV6-6 to TRBJ1-5, with D uncertain. V lost 0 bases and J 6 bases, leaving 15 bases between the germline ends. CDR1 and CDR2 (germline): MNHNY, SVGAGI (reference sequence). This CDR3 region has 16 residues. The CDR3 DNA is TGTGCCAGCAGTTACTCTAGGAGGAGATGGGCTCAGCCCCAGCATTTT. Translating gives CASSYSRRRWAQPQHF.